The rows below give T cell receptor beta chains drawn from one sample of a study of blood T cell repertoires in COVID-19. Libraries were prepared by immunoSEQ multiplex PCR; TCRdb keeps only in-frame clonotypes and omits some of them. The table shows about 340,000 clones, with about nine tenths occurring only once. Sequencing used peripheral blood. The receptors derive from a woman in her 70s with COVID-19, enrolled during active disease. CDR3s include the opening cysteine and the closing phenylalanine or tryptophan. The order of the fields is J gene, V gene, clone size, D gene, CDR3 protein, CDR3 DNA. D genes are given only for firm matches. Clone sizes are given selectively: once, few, many, or a class where the clone is expanded.

>TRBJ2-3|TRBV7-2|-|TRBD1
CASSSGTGPLTQYF
TGTGCCAGCAGCTCCGGGACAGGACCACTCACGCAGTATTTT
>TRBJ2-1|TRBV6-5|-|-
CASTRGQDYNEQFF
TGTGCCAGCACTCGTGGTCAGGATTACAATGAGCAGTTCTTC
>TRBJ2-2|TRBV3-1/TRBV3-2|-|TRBD2
CASSQDLPLAGGRLNTGELFF
TGTGCCAGCAGCCAAGACTTACCCCTAGCGGGGGGCCGTCTCAACACCGGGGAGCTGTTTTTT
>TRBJ2-2|TRBV5-1|once|-
CASSLGGAGELFF
TGCGCCAGCAGCTTGGGCGGCGCCGGGGAGCTGTTTTTT
>TRBJ1-3|TRBV9|-|-
CASSVGTANTIYF
TGTGCCAGCAGCGTAGGGACAGCAAACACCATATATTTT
>TRBJ2-1|TRBV12-3/TRBV12-4|-|-
CASTGLGNEQFF
TGTGCCAGCACCGGACTGGGCAATGAGCAGTTCTTC
>TRBJ1-1|TRBV5-1|-|-
CASSYGGTNTEAFF
TGCGCCAGCAGCTATGGGGGCACGAACACTGAAGCTTTCTTT
>TRBJ1-1|TRBV25-1|-|-
CASSEDTYTEAFF
TGTGCCAGCAGTGAAGACACCTACACTGAAGCTTTCTTT
>TRBJ1-1|TRBV19|-|-
CATSGGIRNTEAFF
TGTGCCACCTCGGGGGGAATTAGGAACACTGAAGCTTTCTTT
>TRBJ1-2|TRBV2|few|TRBD1
CASGETGAYYGYTF
TGTGCCAGCGGAGAGACAGGGGCGTACTATGGCTACACCTTC
>TRBJ1-2|TRBV9|-|-
CASSPGGGYYGYTF
TGTGCCAGCAGCCCCGGGGGAGGATACTATGGCTACACCTTC